This entry lists 21 T cell receptor beta chains sequenced from one sample in a study of somatic mutations in cytotoxic T cells in rheumatoid arthritis. TCRdb keeps only in-frame clones here, not all; method: immunoSEQ multiplex PCR. The sample lists some 6,700 clones; around 75% were seen once. Specimen: CD8+ T cells sorted from blood. The source is a woman aged 55-70 years in good health.

This clone was seen more than once but under ten times. A read error may account for a junction end that differs from germline. This chain uses TRBV28 with TRBJ2-1, with TRBD2 as a possible D gene (6 bases). Germline V gene lookup returns CDR1 MDHEN and CDR2 SYDVKM. This CDR3 spans 18 amino acids. CDR3 loop: CASSPGGGGGITPVEQFF. DNA of the CDR3: TGCGCCAGCAGCCCCGGCGGTGGTGGCGGGATCACCCCGGTTGAGCAGTTCTTC.

This rearrangement joins TRBV7-2 to TRBJ2-3; possibly TRBD2 for D (6 bases). CDR1 is SGHTA and CDR2 is FQGNSA in the germline V gene. V was shortened by 6 bases and J by 3 bases, with 13 bases between the two germline ends. This CDR3 spans 14 amino acids. The CDR3 bases are TGTGCCAGCAGTGGCGGAGGGCCGACAGATACGCAGTATTTT. Translating gives CASSGGGPTDTQYF.

The chain carries TRBV7-6 and TRBJ2-1; 14 nucleotides align to TRBD2. V lost 3 bases to trimming and J lost 0 bases; unmatched junction nucleotides: 4. Germline CDR1 SGHVS, CDR2 FNYEAQ. The CDR3 runs to 18 residues. In nucleotides, the CDR3 is TGTGCCAGCAGCTTGGGGACTAGCGGGAGTATCTCCTACAATGAGCAGTTCTTC. Its protein product is CASSLGTSGSISYNEQFF.

The CDR3 spells CASSPLRIYGYTF. The CDR3 DNA follows: TGTGCCAGCAGCCCACTGAGGATCTATGGCTACACCTTC. The chain recombines TRBV28 with TRBJ1-2, with no clear D. The CDR3 totals 13 residues. Germline V gene sequence: CDR1 MDHEN, CDR2 SYDVKM. V was shortened by 6 bases and J by 4 bases, with 12 bases between the two germline ends.

The gene calls are TRBV5-1 and TRBJ2-7; D may be TRBD1 (6 bases). The CDR3 length is 14 residues. The V gene's germline CDR1 is SGHRS and CDR2 YFSETQ. V lost 3 bases and J 1 base, leaving 11 bases between the germline ends. The CDR3 DNA reads TGCGCCAGCAGCTGGGGGCTGGGGTCCTACGAGCAGTACTTC. Translated: CASSWGLGSYEQYF.

The chain combines TRBV2 with TRBJ2-7; D may be TRBD2 (6 bases). Germline-derived CDR1 and CDR2 are SNHLY and FYNNEI. The CDR3 spans 13 residues. V shed 9 bases and J shed 3 bases, with 15 bases lying between them. The DNA of the CDR3 is TGTGCCAGTAGAGGGACTTTCAGCTACGAGCAGTACTTC. This translates into CASRGTFSYEQYF.

J is TRBJ2-3 and V is TRBV7-9; 8 bases agree with TRBD2. CDR1 is SEHNR and CDR2 is FQNEAQ in the germline V gene (reference sequence). The CDR3 has 17 residues. J gave up 2 bases and V 0 bases, and 7 bases lay outside the gene matches. The CDR3 protein is CASSLAQGTRPTDTQYF. DNA for the CDR3: TGTGCCAGCAGCTTAGCGCAAGGGACTAGGCCCACAGATACGCAGTATTTT.

This clone occurred a few times. The gene calls are TRBV2 and TRBJ1-1, with D unclear. Germline lookup yields CDR1 SNHLY and CDR2 FYNNEI. The germline V and J ends were trimmed by 2 bases and 0 bases, with 7 bases remaining between them. This CDR3 spans 14 amino acids. CDR3 protein: CASSEPKMNTEAFF. The CDR3 DNA is TGTGCCAGCAGTGAACCTAAGATGAACACTGAAGCTTTCTTT.

The rearrangement uses TRBV9 and TRBJ2-1; TRBD2 matches 8 bases. The V gene end was trimmed by 4 bases and the J gene end by 8 bases; junction bases not matched to a gene: 8. This CDR3 region has 14 residues. Germline CDR1 and CDR2: SGDLS and YYNGEE. CDR3 loop: CASSSGGRGDEQFF. The DNA for the CDR3 is TGTGCCAGCAGCTCGGGAGGGAGGGGGGATGAGCAGTTCTTC.

V usage is TRBV7-9 and J usage is TRBJ2-7; 10 bases align to TRBD1. The CDR3 loop spans 14 amino acids. V lost 5 bases to trimming and J lost 3 bases; unmatched junction nucleotides: 4. CDR1 and CDR2 from the germline V gene are SEHNR and FQNEAQ (reference sequence). CDR3 amino acids: CASSARDRGYEQYF. The CDR3, as DNA: TGTGCCAGCAGCGCCCGGGACAGGGGCTACGAGCAGTACTTC.

This chain uses TRBV7-9 with TRBJ2-2; the D gene is possibly TRBD1 (6 bases). The CDR3 covers 15 residues. CDR1 SEHNR and CDR2 FQNEAQ come from the germline V gene (reference sequence). The V and J ends lost 5 bases and 3 bases respectively, with 13 bases between them. Here the CDR3 DNA reads TGTGCCAGCAGCCATCGGGACACCTACACCGGGGAGCTGTTTTTT. As protein: CASSHRDTYTGELFF.

The gene calls are TRBV10-1 and TRBJ2-2; D might be TRBD1 (5 bases). Germline assignment: CDR1 WNHNN and CDR2 SYGVQD (reference sequence). The CDR3 spans 14 residues. The V end lost 2 bases, the J end lost 4 bases, and 8 bases lay between the germline ends. In DNA form, the CDR3 reads TGCGCCAGCAGTGAGAAGACAGCCACCGGGGAGCTGTTTTTT. Amino acid sequence: CASSEKTATGELFF.

The V and J genes are TRBV14 and TRBJ2-7, with 11 bases lining up with TRBD2. CDR1 is SGHDN and CDR2 is FVKESK in the germline V gene. The J segment lost 1 base and the V segment lost 1 base, leaving 9 bases of the junction unmatched. The CDR3 length is 18 residues. The CDR3 nucleotides are TGTGCCAGCAGCCAAGGAGACGCCGGGACTAGCGGTTCCTACGAGCAGTACTTC. Translated: CASSQGDAGTSGSYEQYF.

This clone was found a few times. V gene TRBV6-1 combines with J gene TRBJ2-1; D not resolved. V lost 4 bases and J lost 1, with 8 bases in between. The CDR3 spans 14 residues. The V gene's germline CDR1 is MNHNS and CDR2 SASEGT. The CDR3 DNA reads as TGTGCCAGCAGTGGACTGGATTCCTACAATGAGCAGTTCTTC. Translating it yields CASSGLDSYNEQFF.

In this sample, this clone turned up a few times. The chain carries TRBV7-9 and TRBJ2-4, with 7 bases lining up with TRBD1. V dropped 8 bases and J dropped 0; count of bases not matched to a gene: 4. The V gene's germline CDR1 is SEHNR and CDR2 FQNEAQ (reference sequence). This CDR3 comprises 14 residues. Written as DNA, the CDR3 is TGTGCCAGCGGCACAGGGGAAGCCAAAAACATTCAGTACTTC. It encodes CASGTGEAKNIQYF.

The rearrangement uses TRBV2 and TRBJ2-2; the D is unclear. Per the germline V gene, CDR1 is SNHLY and CDR2 is FYNNEI. CDR3 length equals 15 residues. With 3 bases removed from V and 2 bases from J, the gap between germline ends came to 10 bases. The CDR3 DNA is TGTGCCAGCAGTGAGCTCTACGCAAACACCGGGGAGCTGTTTTTT. It codes for CASSELYANTGELFF.

The genes are TRBV30 and TRBJ2-2, with TRBD1 matching 8 bases. Trimming cost V 3 bases and J 1 base; bases outside gene matches: 4. The CDR3 totals 15 residues. Germline V gene lookup returns CDR1 GTSNPN and CDR2 SVGIG (reference sequence). CDR3: CAWRKTGENTGELFF. As DNA, the CDR3 is TGTGCCTGGAGGAAGACAGGGGAGAACACCGGGGAGCTGTTTTTT.

This clone has only a few counts. At one boundary the junction diverges from the germline segment, which might be a read error. V and J are TRBV4-1 and TRBJ1-3, with TRBD1 matching over 10 bases. The length of the CDR3 is 15 residues. Per germline, CDR1 MGHRA and CDR2 YSYEKL. The CDR3 protein is CASSQGRDRGNAIYF. In DNA, the CDR3 is TGCGCCAGCAGCCAAGGGAGGGACAGGGGAAACGCCATATATTTT.

The chain has TRBV4-2 and TRBJ2-5; tentative D call: TRBD2 (8 bases). V was cut by 3 bases and J by 4 bases, with 21 bases left in between. The CDR3 runs to 17 residues. Per germline, CDR1 LGHNA and CDR2 YNFKEQ. CDR3 loop: CASSQTSEIPGGETQYF. The CDR3 nucleotides are TGTGCCAGCAGCCAGACTAGCGAAATACCAGGGGGAGAGACCCAGTACTTC.

J is TRBJ2-5 and V is TRBV1; TRBD2 was called by the table and not checked on the DNA. TRBV1 is given as a pseudogene. There are 16 residues in the CDR3. DNA for the CDR3: TGCACCAGCAGCCCGCCCAGTGGCGGGACCCAAGAGACCCAGTACTTC. It encodes CTSSPPSGGTQETQYF.

This chain uses TRBV7-2 with TRBJ2-7; D possibly corresponds to TRBD2 (6 bases). Germline V lookup: CDR1 SGHTA, CDR2 FQGNSA. V lost 1 base, J lost 0 bases, and 10 bases lay in between. CDR3 length equals 15 residues. Here the CDR3 DNA reads TGTGCCAGCAGCTTAGGGGGCGGGATCTCCTACGAGCAGTACTTC. As protein: CASSLGGGISYEQYF.